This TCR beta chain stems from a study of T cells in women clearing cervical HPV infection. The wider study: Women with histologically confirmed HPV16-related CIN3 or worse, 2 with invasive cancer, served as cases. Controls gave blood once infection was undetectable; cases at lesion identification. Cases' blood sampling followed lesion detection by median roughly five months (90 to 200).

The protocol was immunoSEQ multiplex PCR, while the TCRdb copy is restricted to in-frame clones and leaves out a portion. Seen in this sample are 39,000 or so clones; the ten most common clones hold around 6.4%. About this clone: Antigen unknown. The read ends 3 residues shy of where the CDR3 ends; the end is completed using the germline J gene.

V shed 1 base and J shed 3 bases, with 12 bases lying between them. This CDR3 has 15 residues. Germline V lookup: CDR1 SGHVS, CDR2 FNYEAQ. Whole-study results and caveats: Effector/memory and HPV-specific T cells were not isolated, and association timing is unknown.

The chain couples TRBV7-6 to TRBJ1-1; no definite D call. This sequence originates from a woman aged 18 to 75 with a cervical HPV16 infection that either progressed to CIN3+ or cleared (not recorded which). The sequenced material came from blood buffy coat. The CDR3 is CASSLDVGGDTEAFF. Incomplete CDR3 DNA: TGTGCCAGCAGCTTAGATGTGGGCGGGGACACTGAA.